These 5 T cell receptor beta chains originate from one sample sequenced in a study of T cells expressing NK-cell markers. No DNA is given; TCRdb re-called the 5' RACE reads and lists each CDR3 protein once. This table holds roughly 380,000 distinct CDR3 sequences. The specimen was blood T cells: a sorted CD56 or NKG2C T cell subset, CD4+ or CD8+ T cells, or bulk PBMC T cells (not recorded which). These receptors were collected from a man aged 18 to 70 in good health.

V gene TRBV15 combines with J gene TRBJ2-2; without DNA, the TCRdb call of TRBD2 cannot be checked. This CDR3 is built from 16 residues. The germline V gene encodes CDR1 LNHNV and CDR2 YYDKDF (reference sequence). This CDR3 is CATSRDRAGGTGELFF. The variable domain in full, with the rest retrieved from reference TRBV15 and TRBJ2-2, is DAMVIQNPRYQVTQFGKPVTLSCSQTLNHNVMYWYQQKSSQAPKLLFHYYDKDFNNEADTPDNFQSRRPNTSFCFLDIRSPGLGDTAMYLCATSRDRAGGTGELFFGEGSRLTVL.

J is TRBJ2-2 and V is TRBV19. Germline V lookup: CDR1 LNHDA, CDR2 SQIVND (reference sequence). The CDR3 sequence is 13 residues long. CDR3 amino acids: CASSIDRGRRLFF.

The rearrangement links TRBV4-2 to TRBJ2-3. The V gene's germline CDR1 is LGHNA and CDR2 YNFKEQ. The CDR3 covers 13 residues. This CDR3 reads CASSQEWVDTQYF.

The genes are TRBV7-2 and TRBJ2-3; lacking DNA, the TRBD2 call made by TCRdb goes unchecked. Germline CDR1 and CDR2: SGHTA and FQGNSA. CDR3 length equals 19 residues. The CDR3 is CASSLRRLAGTTSTDTQYF.

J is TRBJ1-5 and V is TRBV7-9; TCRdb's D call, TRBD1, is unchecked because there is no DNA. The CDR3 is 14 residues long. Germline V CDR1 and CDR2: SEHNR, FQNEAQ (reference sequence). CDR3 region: CASSLGDRGQPQHF.